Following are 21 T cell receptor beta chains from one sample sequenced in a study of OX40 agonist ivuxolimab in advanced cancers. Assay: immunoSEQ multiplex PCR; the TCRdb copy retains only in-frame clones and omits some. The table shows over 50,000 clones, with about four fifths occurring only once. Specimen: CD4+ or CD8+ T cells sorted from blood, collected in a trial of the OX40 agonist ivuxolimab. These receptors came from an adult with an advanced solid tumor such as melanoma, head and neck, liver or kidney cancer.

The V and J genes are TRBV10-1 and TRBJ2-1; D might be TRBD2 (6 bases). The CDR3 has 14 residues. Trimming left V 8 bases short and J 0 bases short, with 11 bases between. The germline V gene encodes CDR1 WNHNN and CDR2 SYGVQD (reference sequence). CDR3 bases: TGCGCCAGCGGTAGCGGCAGCTCCTACAATGAGCAGTTCTTC. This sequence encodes CASGSGSSYNEQFF.

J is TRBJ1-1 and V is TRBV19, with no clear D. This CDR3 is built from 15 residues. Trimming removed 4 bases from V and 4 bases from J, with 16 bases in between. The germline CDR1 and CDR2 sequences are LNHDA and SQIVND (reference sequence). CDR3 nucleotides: TGTGCCAGTAGTAAACCGGGCCTTGGTGGCACTGAAGCTTTCTTT. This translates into CASSKPGLGGTEAFF.

The CDR3 DNA follows: TGCAGCGTGGAACCGGGACAGGGCTTTGACAATGAGCAGTTCTTC. It specifies CSVEPGQGFDNEQFF. The genes are TRBV29-1 and TRBJ2-1; 9 bases align to TRBD1. V lost 6 bases, J lost 5 bases, and 11 bases stayed unmatched. This CDR3 is built from 15 residues. Germline CDR1 reads SQVTM; CDR2 reads ANQGSEA.

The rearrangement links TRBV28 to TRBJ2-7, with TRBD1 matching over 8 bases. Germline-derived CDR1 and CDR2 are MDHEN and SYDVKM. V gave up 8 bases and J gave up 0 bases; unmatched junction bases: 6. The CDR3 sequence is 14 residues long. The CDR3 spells CASQVTGGSYEQYF. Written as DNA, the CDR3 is TGTGCCAGCCAGGTAACAGGGGGCTCCTACGAGCAGTACTTC.

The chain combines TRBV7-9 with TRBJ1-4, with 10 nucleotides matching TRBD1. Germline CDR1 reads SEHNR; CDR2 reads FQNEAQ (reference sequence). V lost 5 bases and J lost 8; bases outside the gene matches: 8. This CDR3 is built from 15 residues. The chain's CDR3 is CASSLGDRGFEKLFF. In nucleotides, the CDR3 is TGTGCCAGCAGCCTTGGGGACAGGGGATTCGAAAAACTGTTTTTT. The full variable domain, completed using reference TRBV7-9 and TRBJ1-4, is DTGVSQNPRHKITKRGQNVTFRCDPISEHNRLYWYRQTLGQGPEFLTYFQNEAQLEKSRLLSDRFSAERPKGSFSTLEIQRTEQGDSAMYLCASSLGDRGFEKLFFGSGTQLSVL.

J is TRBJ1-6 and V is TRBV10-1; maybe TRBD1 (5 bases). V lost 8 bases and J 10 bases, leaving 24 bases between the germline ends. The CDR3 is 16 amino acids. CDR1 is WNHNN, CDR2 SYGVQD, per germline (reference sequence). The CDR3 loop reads CASHRDLRGVGSPLHF. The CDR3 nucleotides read TGCGCCAGCCACCGGGACCTAAGAGGAGTAGGATCACCCCTCCACTTT.

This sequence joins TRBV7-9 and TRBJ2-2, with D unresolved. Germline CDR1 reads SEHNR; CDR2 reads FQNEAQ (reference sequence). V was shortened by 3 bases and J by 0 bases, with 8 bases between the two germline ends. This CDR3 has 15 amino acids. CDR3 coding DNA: TGTGCCAGCAGCTTGGGAAGTACGAACACCGGGGAGCTGTTTTTT. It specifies CASSLGSTNTGELFF.

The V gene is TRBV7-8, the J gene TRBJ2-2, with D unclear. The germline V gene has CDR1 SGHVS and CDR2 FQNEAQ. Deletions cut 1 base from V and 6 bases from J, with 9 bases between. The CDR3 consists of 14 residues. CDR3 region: CASSLGMASGELFF. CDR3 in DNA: TGTGCCAGCAGCTTAGGGATGGCATCCGGGGAGCTGTTTTTT.

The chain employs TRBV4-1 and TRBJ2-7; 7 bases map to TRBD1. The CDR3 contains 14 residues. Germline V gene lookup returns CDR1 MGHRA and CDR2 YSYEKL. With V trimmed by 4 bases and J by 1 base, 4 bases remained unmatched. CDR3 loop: CASSPVDRSYEQYF. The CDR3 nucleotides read TGCGCCAGCAGCCCTGTGGACAGGTCCTACGAGCAGTACTTC.

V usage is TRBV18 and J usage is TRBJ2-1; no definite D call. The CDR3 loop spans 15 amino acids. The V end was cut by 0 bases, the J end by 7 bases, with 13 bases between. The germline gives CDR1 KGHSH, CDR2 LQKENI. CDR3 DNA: TGTGCCAGCTCACCACCGGGATTAGGTGAGAATGAGCAGTTCTTC. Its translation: CASSPPGLGENEQFF.

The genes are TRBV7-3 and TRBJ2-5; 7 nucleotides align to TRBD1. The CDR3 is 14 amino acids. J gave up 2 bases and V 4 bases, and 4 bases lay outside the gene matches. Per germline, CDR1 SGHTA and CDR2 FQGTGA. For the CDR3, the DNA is TGTGCCAGCAGCTCGACAGGGTCTCAAGAGACCCAGTACTTC. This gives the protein CASSSTGSQETQYF. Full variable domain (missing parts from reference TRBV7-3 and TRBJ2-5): GAGVSQTPSNKVTEKGKYVELRCDPISGHTALYWYRQSLGQGPEFLIYFQGTGAADDSGLPNDRFFAVRPEGSVSTLKIQRTERGDSAVYLCASSSTGSQETQYFGPGTRLLVL.

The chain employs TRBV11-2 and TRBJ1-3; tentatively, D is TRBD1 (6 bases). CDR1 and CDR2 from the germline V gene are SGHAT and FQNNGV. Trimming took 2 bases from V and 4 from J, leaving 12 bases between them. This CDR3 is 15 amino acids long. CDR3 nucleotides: TGTGCCAGCAGCTTAAGGGCAGGGGCGGGAAACACCATATATTTT. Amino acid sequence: CASSLRAGAGNTIYF.

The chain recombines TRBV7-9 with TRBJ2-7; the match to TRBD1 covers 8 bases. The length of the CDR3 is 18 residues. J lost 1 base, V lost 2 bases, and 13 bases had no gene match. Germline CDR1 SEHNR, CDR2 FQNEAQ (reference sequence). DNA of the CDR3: TGTGCCAGCAGCTTACAGGGGGCGCTTTCTCAGAGTTCCTACGAGCAGTACTTC. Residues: CASSLQGALSQSSYEQYF. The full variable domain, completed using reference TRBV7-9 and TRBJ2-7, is DTGVSQNPRHKITKRGQNVTFRCDPISEHNRLYWYRQTLGQGPEFLTYFQNEAQLEKSRLLSDRFSAERPKGSFSTLEIQRTEQGDSAMYLCASSLQGALSQSSYEQYFGPGTRLTVT.

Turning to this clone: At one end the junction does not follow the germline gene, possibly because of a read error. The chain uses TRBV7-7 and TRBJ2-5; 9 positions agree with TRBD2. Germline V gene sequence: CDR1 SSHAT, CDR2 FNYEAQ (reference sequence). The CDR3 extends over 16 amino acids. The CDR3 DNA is TGTGCTAGCAGCTCCATGGGCGGGGGGGCAGGAGAGACCCAGTACTTC. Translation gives CASSSMGGGAGETQYF.

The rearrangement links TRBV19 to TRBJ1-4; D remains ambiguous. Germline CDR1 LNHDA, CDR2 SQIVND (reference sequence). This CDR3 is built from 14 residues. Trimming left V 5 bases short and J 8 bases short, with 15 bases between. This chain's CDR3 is CASSVERTSEKLFF. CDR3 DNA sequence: TGTGCCAGTAGTGTTGAGAGGACCTCGGAAAAACTGTTTTTT.

The CDR3 loop reads CASSAGLYNSPLHF. The CDR3 DNA is TGTGCCAGCAGCGCGGGTCTATATAATTCACCCCTCCACTTT. The V and J genes are TRBV7-8 and TRBJ1-6; D is undetermined. The CDR3 consists of 14 residues. The V gene's germline CDR1 is SGHVS and CDR2 FQNEAQ. V lost 5 bases, J lost 4 bases, and 9 bases lay in between.

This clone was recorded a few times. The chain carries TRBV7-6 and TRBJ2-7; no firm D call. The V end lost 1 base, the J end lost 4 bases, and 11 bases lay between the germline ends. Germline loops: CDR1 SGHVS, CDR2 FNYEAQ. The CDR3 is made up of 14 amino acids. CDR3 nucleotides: TGTGCCAGCAGCTTAGAGACCTGGGGTTACGAGCAGTACTTC. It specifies CASSLETWGYEQYF.

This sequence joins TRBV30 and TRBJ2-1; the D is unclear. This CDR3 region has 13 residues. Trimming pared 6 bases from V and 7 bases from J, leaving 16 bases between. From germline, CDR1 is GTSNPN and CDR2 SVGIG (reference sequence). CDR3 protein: CACAGVNGNEQFF. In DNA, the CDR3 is TGTGCCTGCGCTGGGGTAAACGGTAATGAGCAGTTCTTC.

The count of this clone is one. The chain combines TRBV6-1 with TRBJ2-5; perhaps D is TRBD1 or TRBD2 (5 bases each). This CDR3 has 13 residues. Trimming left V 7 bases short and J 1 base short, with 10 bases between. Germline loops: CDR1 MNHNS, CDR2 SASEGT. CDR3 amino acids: CASTRDGQETQYF. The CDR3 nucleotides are TGTGCCAGCACCCGGGACGGCCAAGAGACCCAGTACTTC.

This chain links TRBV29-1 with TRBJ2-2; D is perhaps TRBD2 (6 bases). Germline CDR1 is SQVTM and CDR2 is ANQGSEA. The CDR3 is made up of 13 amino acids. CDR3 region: CGDCLSNTGELFF. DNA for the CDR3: TGCGGGGACTGCCTATCGAACACCGGGGAGCTGTTTTTT.

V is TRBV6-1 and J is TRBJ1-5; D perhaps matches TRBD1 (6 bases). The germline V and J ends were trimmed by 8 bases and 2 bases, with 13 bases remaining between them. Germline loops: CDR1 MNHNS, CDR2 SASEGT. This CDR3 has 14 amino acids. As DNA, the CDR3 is TGTGCCAGCCGGTGGACAGTGGGCAATCAGCCCCAGCATTTT. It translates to CASRWTVGNQPQHF.